This entry lists 28 T cell receptor beta chains sequenced from one sample in a study of blood T cell repertoires in COVID-19. Produced via immunoSEQ multiplex PCR; TCRdb's table is partial and in-frame only. The sample includes 25,000 to 30,000 clones, 89% of them seen just once. Sequencing was performed on peripheral blood. These receptors were collected from a human donor in a cohort sampled during active COVID-19.

CDR3 DNA sequence: TGTGCCAGTAGTATCATCGGCAGGGGGTATCAGCCCCAGCATTTT. As protein: CASSIIGRGYQPQHF. V is TRBV19 and J is TRBJ1-5, with 7 positions matching TRBD1. The CDR3 consists of 15 residues. In germline, CDR1 is LNHDA, CDR2 SQIVND (reference sequence). V lost 3 bases to trimming and J lost 5 bases; unmatched junction nucleotides: 7.

This chain joins TRBV5-4 and TRBJ2-7; TRBD2 is a possible D gene (6 bases). The CDR3 consists of 14 residues. V was shortened by 4 bases and J by 6 bases, with 17 bases between the two germline ends. CDR1 is SGHNT, CDR2 YYREEE, per germline (reference sequence). The CDR3 DNA is TGTGCCAGCAGCCCTGACGCGGGATCTCGCGAGCAGTACTTC. This translates into CASSPDAGSREQYF.

This chain uses TRBV28 with TRBJ2-2, with D possibly being TRBD1 (6 bases). Trimming stripped 2 bases from V and 8 bases from J, with 15 bases between. Germline V CDR1 and CDR2: MDHEN, SYDVKM. The CDR3 length is 15 residues. CDR3 coding DNA: TGTGCCAGCAGTTTAAGTCCAGGGGTTTATGGGGAGCTGTTTTTT. It specifies CASSLSPGVYGELFF.

CDR3 loop: CASSQQGLGVTQQYF. The CDR3 DNA is TGTGCCAGCAGTCAACAGGGTTTGGGAGTTACGCAGCAGTACTTC. The chain carries TRBV6-5 and TRBJ2-7; TRBD1 might be the D (6 bases). Germline CDR1 is MNHEY and CDR2 is SVGAGI. V gave up 5 bases and J gave up 8 bases, with 22 bases separating them. The CDR3 loop spans 15 amino acids.

The J gene is TRBJ2-4, the V gene TRBV5-1; no clear D. Germline V CDR1 and CDR2: SGHRS, YFSETQ. This CDR3 has 14 amino acids. V lost 1 base to trimming and J lost 0 bases, with 5 bases between them. The CDR3 DNA sequence: TGCGCCAGCAGCTTGCCAGAAGCCAAAAACATTCAGTACTTC. This encodes CASSLPEAKNIQYF.

This clone was found once. V gene TRBV20-1 combines with J gene TRBJ2-3, with D possibly TRBD2 on 6 matching bases. CDR1 is DFQATT and CDR2 is SNEGSKA in the germline V gene (reference sequence). V lost 3 bases and J 6 bases, leaving 13 bases between the germline ends. CDR3 length equals 13 residues. The CDR3 DNA reads as TGCAGTGCTAGTCAGGGACTCTCGGATACGCAGTATTTT. It is translated as CSASQGLSDTQYF.

V gene TRBV7-2 combines with J gene TRBJ1-4; D is ambiguous. The V end was cut by 5 bases, the J end by 1 base, with 11 bases between. This CDR3 has 15 amino acids. The germline V gene encodes CDR1 SGHTA and CDR2 FQGNSA. This chain's CDR3 is CASSDKLVTNEKLFF. DNA of the CDR3: TGTGCCAGCAGCGACAAGTTGGTAACTAATGAAAAACTGTTTTTT.

This chain connects TRBV18 to TRBJ1-1; 8 bases fit TRBD1. The ends lost 0 bases at V and 1 base at J; junction bases unmatched: 1. CDR1 and CDR2 from the germline V gene are KGHSH and LQKENI. This CDR3 comprises 15 residues. The CDR3 DNA reads as TGTGCCAGCTCACCACCGGACAGGGAGAACACTGAAGCTTTCTTT. Protein sequence: CASSPPDRENTEAFF.

This clone was observed a handful of times. V usage is TRBV28 and J usage is TRBJ2-7; the D gene is possibly TRBD2 (5 bases). The length of the CDR3 is 12 residues. Trimming removed 6 bases from V and 7 bases from J, with 13 bases in between. Germline V gene sequence: CDR1 MDHEN, CDR2 SYDVKM. The CDR3 loop is CASRTPRGEQYF. As DNA, the CDR3 is TGTGCCAGCAGGACACCCCGGGGTGAGCAGTACTTC. The full variable domain, rest sourced from reference TRBV28 and TRBJ2-7, is DVKVTQSSRYLVKRTGEKVFLECVQDMDHENMFWYRQDPGLGLRLIYFSYDVKMKEKGDIPEGYSVSREKKERFSLILESASTNQTSMYLCASRTPRGEQYFGPGTRLTVT.

This clone was seen a single time. The V and J genes are TRBV7-6 and TRBJ2-5, with D possibly being TRBD2 (5 bases). CDR3 length equals 15 residues. The V and J ends lost 0 bases and 5 bases respectively, with 13 bases between them. Germline CDR1 SGHVS, CDR2 FNYEAQ. This CDR3 reads CASSLAVRRQETQYF. The DNA of the CDR3 is TGTGCCAGCAGCTTAGCAGTCAGGAGGCAGGAGACCCAGTACTTC.

This chain connects TRBV6-2 or TRBV6-3 to TRBJ2-5, with 7 positions matching TRBD1. Germline CDR1 and CDR2: MNHEY and SVGEGT. J lost 5 bases, V lost 5 bases, and 11 bases had no gene match. This CDR3 spans 15 amino acids. Here the CDR3 reads CASSNGTVIGETQYF. Written as DNA, the CDR3 is TGTGCCAGCAGTAACGGGACAGTGATTGGTGAGACCCAGTACTTC.

This sequence joins TRBV9 and TRBJ2-1; TRBD1 agrees at 9 bases. This CDR3 is built from 15 residues. CDR1 SGDLS and CDR2 YYNGEE come from the germline V gene. J lost 7 bases, V lost 4 bases, and 9 bases had no gene match. CDR3 residues: CASSYGTGRGNEQFF. The CDR3 nucleotides read TGTGCCAGCAGCTATGGGACAGGGAGGGGGAATGAGCAGTTCTTC.

The CDR3 spells CASSHLPGGGYTF. The CDR3, as DNA: TGTGCCAGCAGCCATCTTCCGGGAGGTGGCTACACCTTC. The genes are TRBV14 and TRBJ1-2; D gene uncertain. This CDR3 is built from 13 residues. Trimming took 3 bases from V and 7 from J, leaving 12 bases between them. Per the germline V gene, CDR1 is SGHDN and CDR2 is FVKESK.

This clone was counted between two and nine times. This chain connects TRBV24-1 to TRBJ1-6; D unresolved. CDR3 size: 13 residues. V was clipped by 5 bases and J by 8 bases, with 9 bases between them. Germline CDR1 and CDR2: KGHDR and SFDVKD. CDR3 sequence (DNA): TGTGCCACCAGTGGAGGGTTTGATTCACCCCTCCACTTT. As protein: CATSGGFDSPLHF.

The chain recombines TRBV15 with TRBJ2-5; 8 bases match TRBD1. Germline trimming cut 3 bases from V and 3 bases from J; bases unmatched to any gene: 6. CDR1 and CDR2 from the germline V gene are LNHNV and YYDKDF (reference sequence). The CDR3 extends over 15 amino acids. CDR3 DNA sequence: TGTGCCACCAGCAGTTACAGGACAGGGAAAGAGACCCAGTACTTC. Translating it yields CATSSYRTGKETQYF.

The chain has TRBV6-6 and TRBJ2-3; TRBD2 aligns across 10 bases. This CDR3 has 14 residues. Trimming removed 7 bases from V and 4 bases from J; junction bases left unmatched: 5. Germline CDR1 reads MNHNY; CDR2 reads SVGAGI (reference sequence). The DNA for the CDR3 is TGTGCCAGCAAAATAGCGGGGGGCTCAGATACGCAGTATTTT. This gives the protein CASKIAGGSDTQYF.

The chain employs TRBV3-1 (or the pseudogene TRBV3-2) and TRBJ2-3; 11 bases align to TRBD2. Germline V CDR1 and CDR2: LGHDT, YNNKEL (reference sequence). The trim removed 1 base at V and 2 bases at J, leaving 11 bases unmatched. The CDR3 is 19 amino acids. The CDR3 DNA sequence: TGTGCCAGCAGCCAAGGTCTAGCGGGGGGAAGGTCTAACACAGATACGCAGTATTTT. It specifies CASSQGLAGGRSNTDTQYF.

The rearrangement links TRBV13 to TRBJ1-2, with 8 bases matching TRBD1. The ends lost 0 bases at V and 2 bases at J; junction bases unmatched: 5. This CDR3 contains 16 residues. Germline assignment: CDR1 PRHDT and CDR2 FYEKMQ (reference sequence). CDR3 in amino acids: CASSLGTGVSNYGYTF. As DNA, the CDR3 is TGTGCCAGCAGCTTAGGGACAGGGGTATCCAACTATGGCTACACCTTC.

The rearrangement links TRBV4-1 to TRBJ1-1; 7 bases line up with TRBD1. V gave up 2 bases and J gave up 6 bases; unmatched junction bases: 18. The CDR3 covers 18 residues. The germline V gene has CDR1 MGHRA and CDR2 YSYEKL. The CDR3 sequence is CASSQHTGAAFSFSEAFF. In DNA form, the CDR3 reads TGCGCCAGCAGCCAACATACAGGGGCCGCCTTTTCATTCTCTGAAGCTTTCTTT.

The J gene is TRBJ2-3, the V gene TRBV5-1; maybe TRBD1 (5 bases). V was cut by 4 bases and J by 7 bases, with 16 bases left in between. Germline CDR1 is SGHRS and CDR2 is YFSETQ. The CDR3 is made up of 14 amino acids. CDR3 DNA sequence: TGCGCCAGCAGCCCCGGACAAGGTCGGTATACGCAGTATTTT. Translating it yields CASSPGQGRYTQYF.

This sequence joins TRBV10-3 and TRBJ2-2; TRBD2 matches at 8 bases. The length of the CDR3 is 16 residues. Looked up from germline, CDR1 is ENHRY and CDR2 is SYGVKD. Trimming cost V 2 bases and J 9 bases; bases outside gene matches: 11. CDR3 bases: TGTGCCATCAGTGAGGGGCCGGGGGGGAAAGACAGGGAGCTGTTTTTT. This codes for CAISEGPGGKDRELFF.

The chain recombines TRBV7-6 with TRBJ2-1; D remains ambiguous. This CDR3 is built from 13 residues. CDR1 and CDR2 (germline): SGHVS, FNYEAQ. Between the trimmed V and J ends, which lost 0 bases and 8 bases, there was a span of 8 bases. The DNA for the CDR3 is TGTGCCAGCAGCTTAGCCGAGTTCGATGAGCAGTTCTTC. This translates into CASSLAEFDEQFF.

The chain links TRBV7-8 to TRBJ1-1, with D possibly being TRBD1 (5 bases). V dropped 1 base and J dropped 2 bases, with 14 bases sitting between them. The CDR3 is 16 residues long. The germline V gene has CDR1 SGHVS and CDR2 FQNEAQ. The CDR3 bases are TGTGCCAGCAGCTTAGGCGGCGGACACTACAACACTGAAGCTTTCTTT. This codes for CASSLGGGHYNTEAFF.

V is TRBV5-4 and J is TRBJ2-5, with 8 bases identical to TRBD2. CDR1 SGHNT and CDR2 YYREEE come from the germline V gene (reference sequence). V was pared by 1 base and J by 8 bases, with 16 bases of the junction left unmatched. This CDR3 comprises 17 residues. The CDR3 loop is CASSLSAGGSRGETQYF. The CDR3 bases are TGTGCCAGCAGCTTGTCGGCGGGGGGATCCCGGGGCGAAACCCAGTACTTC.

V usage is TRBV29-1 and J usage is TRBJ1-2, with TRBD1 matching over 7 bases. V dropped 5 bases and J dropped 9; count of bases not matched to a gene: 6. Germline CDR1 SQVTM, CDR2 ANQGSEA. The CDR3 has 11 amino acids. CDR3 nucleotide sequence: TGCAGCGTTCCAAGGGGGCAGAGCTACACCTTC. Translation: CSVPRGQSYTF.

The J gene is TRBJ2-7, the V gene TRBV7-2; a possible D gene is TRBD1 (5 bases). This CDR3 region has 15 residues. V was pared by 6 bases and J by 0 bases, with 15 bases between. The germline V gene has CDR1 SGHTA and CDR2 FQGNSA. The CDR3 region has the DNA TGTGCCAGCAGGGTGGCACAGGTACCCTCCTACGAGCAGTACTTC. Translating gives CASRVAQVPSYEQYF.

The chain carries TRBV18 and TRBJ1-1, with D unresolved. V was shortened by 3 bases and J by 1 base, with 6 bases between the two germline ends. Germline loops: CDR1 KGHSH, CDR2 LQKENI. This CDR3 is built from 13 residues. CDR3 bases: TGTGCCAGCTCACCGGAGCAGAACACTGAAGCTTTCTTT. The encoded protein is CASSPEQNTEAFF. Full variable domain (rest looked up from reference TRBV18 and TRBJ1-1): NAGVMQNPRHLVRRRGQEARLRCSPMKGHSHVYWYRQLPEEGLKFMVYLQKENIIDESGMPKERFSAEFPKEGPSILRIQQVVRGDSAAYFCASSPEQNTEAFFGQGTRLTVV.

V usage is TRBV5-6 and J usage is TRBJ2-7; the match to TRBD1 covers 8 bases. The J segment lost 0 bases and the V segment lost 4 bases, leaving 9 bases of the junction unmatched. This CDR3 spans 16 amino acids. Germline-derived CDR1 and CDR2 are SGHDT and YYEEEE. In DNA form, the CDR3 reads TGTGCCAGCAGCGGAACCGGGACAGGTAACTCCTACGAGCAGTACTTC. This encodes CASSGTGTGNSYEQYF.